Listed below are T cell receptor beta chains from one sample, sequenced in a study of T cell responses to AZD1222 COVID-19 vaccine. The method was immunoSEQ multiplex PCR; TCRdb's version includes in-frame clones alone and lacks a portion of them. This sample has about 40,000 clones; 88% occur once, and the top ten carry under 30%. The sequenced sample was peripheral blood, obtained 28 days after the second dose of the MenACWY control vaccine. These TCRs come from an adult who received the MenACWY meningococcal vaccine as a control. The CDR3 runs from the conserved cysteine through the conserved F or W. The D gene is left open where the match is weak. The size of a clone is reported for some rows only, either as once, few or many, or as a class for expanded clones.

D gene	J gene	V gene	clone size	CDR3 DNA	CDR3 protein
.	TRBJ2-3	TRBV28	.	TGTGCCAGCAGCCAGGCACCGGATACGCAGTATTTT	CASSQAPDTQYF
.	TRBJ2-3	TRBV7-9	.	TGTGCCAGCAGTTTCCGGGATACGCAGTATTTT	CASSFRDTQYF
TRBD2	TRBJ2-7	TRBV30	once	TGTGCCTGGAGTGTTAAGCGGGAGGGCCCAGAGCAGTACTTC	CAWSVKREGPEQYF
TRBD1	TRBJ2-3	TRBV5-6	.	TGTGCCAGCAGCCACCGGGACAGGGGTAATACGCAGTATTTT	CASSHRDRGNTQYF
TRBD2	TRBJ2-3	TRBV2	once	TGTGCCAGCAGTTTAGCGGGAACAGATACGCAGTATTTT	CASSLAGTDTQYF
.	TRBJ1-1	TRBV5-4	few	TGTGCCAGCAGCAATTGGGGGGGACGGAACACTGAAGCTTTCTTT	CASSNWGGRNTEAFF
TRBD1	TRBJ2-7	TRBV29-1	.	TGCAGCGTTCGGACAGGGGGCTACGAGCAGTACTTC	CSVRTGGYEQYF
.	TRBJ2-3	TRBV9	few	TGTGCCAGCAGCGTAGCGCCAGATACGCAGTATTTT	CASSVAPDTQYF
.	TRBJ2-1	TRBV5-1	few	TGCGCCAGCAGCTTGGCGGAGATCAATTACAATGAGCAGTTCTTC	CASSLAEINYNEQFF
TRBD1	TRBJ2-5	TRBV3-1/TRBV3-2	.	TGTGCCAGCAGCCAAGAACAGGGGGTTGAGACCCAGTACTTC	CASSQEQGVETQYF
TRBD1	TRBJ1-4	TRBV11-2	.	TGTGCCAGCACCGCCGGCAGGGGGCGCGGTAATGAAAAACTGTTTTTT	CASTAGRGRGNEKLFF
.	TRBJ1-1	TRBV28	.	TGTGCCAGCAGCGTCCAGGGTAGAACTGAAGCTTTCTTT	CASSVQGRTEAFF
.	TRBJ2-1	TRBV27	.	TGTGCCAGCAGTCCCCATGGAGTCAATGAGCAGTTCTTC	CASSPHGVNEQFF
.	TRBJ1-2	TRBV2	.	TGTGCCAGCAGATCCACATCCGGGACAACTTATGGCTACACCTTC	CASRSTSGTTYGYTF
.	TRBJ1-3	TRBV28	.	TGTGCCAGCAGTTTCCCCCCCCGGGGTAGAGCGGGAAACACCATATATTTT	CASSFPPRGRAGNTIYF
.	TRBJ2-1	TRBV28	.	TGTGCCAGCAGTCCGGGATTTACTCGAAGTGAGCAGTTCTTC	CASSPGFTRSEQFF
.	TRBJ2-5	TRBV4-1	.	TGCGCCAGCAGCCAAGGATGGCAAGAGACCCAGTACTTC	CASSQGWQETQYF
.	TRBJ1-5	TRBV24-1	.	TGTGCCACCAGTGATACAGGTTATCAGCCCCAGCATTTT	CATSDTGYQPQHF
.	TRBJ2-4	TRBV6-1	once	TGTGCCAGCAGTGCCTCACCCAGGGGAGGTAAAAACATTCAGTACTTC	CASSASPRGGKNIQYF
TRBD2	TRBJ2-2	TRBV5-1	few	TGCGCCAGCAGCTTAAGGACTAGCGGTGGCACCGGGGAGCTGTTTTTT	CASSLRTSGGTGELFF
TRBD1	TRBJ2-2	TRBV5-6	.	TGTGCCAGCAGCTCCGACAGGGTCCCACCCTTGCAGAACACCGGGGAGCTGTTTTTT	CASSSDRVPPLQNTGELFF
TRBD1	TRBJ2-4	TRBV19	.	TGTGCCAGTATCGACAGGGAGAGGGACATTCAGTACTTC	CASIDRERDIQYF
TRBD1	TRBJ1-1	TRBV5-1	.	TGCGCCAGCAGTTTGGGACAGGGATCAATGAACACTGAAGCTTTCTTT	CASSLGQGSMNTEAFF
TRBD1	TRBJ1-2	TRBV28	.	TGTGCCAGCAGTTTGGATTTGGCAGGGGGGAACGGCTACACCTTC	CASSLDLAGGNGYTF
.	TRBJ1-4	TRBV9	.	TGTGCCAGCAGCCAAGGGGGAGGGGTAACTAATGAAAAACTGTTTTTT	CASSQGGGVTNEKLFF
TRBD2	TRBJ2-3	TRBV24-1	.	TGTGCCACCAGTGACCCCGGACTAGCGGGCACAGATACGCAGTATTTT	CATSDPGLAGTDTQYF
.	TRBJ1-5	TRBV24-1	.	TGTGCCACCAGTGACCGCCGGGGTCCCGAACAGCCCCAGCATTTT	CATSDRRGPEQPQHF
.	TRBJ2-7	TRBV5-4	.	TGTGCCAACAGCTTGGCCGGGAGTGGTTCCTACGAGCAGTACTTC	CANSLAGSGSYEQYF
.	TRBJ1-1	TRBV5-6	once	TGTGCCAGCAGCTTGCCAAGGGGATGGAGAACTGAAGCTTTCTTT	CASSLPRGWRTEAFF
.	TRBJ2-3	TRBV7-6	.	TGTGCCAGCAGCTTAGTGGCGGGACCTAGCACAGATACGCAGTATTTT	CASSLVAGPSTDTQYF
.	TRBJ1-5	TRBV19	.	TGTGCCAGTAGTAGGGCACAGAATCAGCCCCAGCATTTT	CASSRAQNQPQHF
TRBD2	TRBJ2-7	TRBV14	.	TGTGCCAGCAGCCAAGGGACTAGCGGAGGGGACGAGCAGTACTTC	CASSQGTSGGDEQYF
.	TRBJ2-1	TRBV28	.	TGTGCCAGCAGTTTTGTAGCGGAGTCCAAAAATGAGCAGTTCTTC	CASSFVAESKNEQFF
.	TRBJ2-6	TRBV12-3/TRBV12-4	.	TGTGCCAGCAACTCTGGGGCCAACGTCCTGACTTTC	CASNSGANVLTF
TRBD1	TRBJ2-7	TRBV11-2	.	TGTGCCAGCAGCACCGGGACAGGGGGCTACGAGCAGTACTTC	CASSTGTGGYEQYF
TRBD1	TRBJ1-6	TRBV6-5	.	TGTGCCGCAGGACGGGACAGGCAGAATTCACCCCTCCACTTT	CAAGRDRQNSPLHF
TRBD1	TRBJ2-1	TRBV6-5	.	TGTGCCAGCAGGGACCGGGACAGTTCCTACAATGAGCAGTTCTTC	CASRDRDSSYNEQFF
.	TRBJ2-2	TRBV19	.	TGTGCCAGTACCCTAAACTGGGGGAAGAGCACCGGGGAGCTGTTTTTT	CASTLNWGKSTGELFF
TRBD1	TRBJ2-7	TRBV5-1	once	TGCGCCAGCGGCCCTCGGACAGGGGGCGCGTCTGGTGAGCAGTACTTC	CASGPRTGGASGEQYF
TRBD2	TRBJ2-1	TRBV9	.	TGTGCCAGCAGCGTAGGGGCGACTAGCTATGAGCAGTTCTTC	CASSVGATSYEQFF
TRBD1	TRBJ1-1	TRBV7-2	.	TGTGCCAGCAGCCTAGACAACAGGGGCACTGAAGCTTTCTTT	CASSLDNRGTEAFF
TRBD1	TRBJ1-1	TRBV28	few	TGTGCCAGCGAGACAGGGCCGATGAACACTGAAGCTTTCTTT	CASETGPMNTEAFF
.	TRBJ1-4	TRBV6-5	.	TGTGCCAGCAGTTACTCGTTATATGAAAAACTGTTTTTT	CASSYSLYEKLFF
TRBD1	TRBJ1-4	TRBV2	.	TGTGCCAGCAGCTTGAGGGGGCCTGAAAAACTGTTTTTT	CASSLRGPEKLFF